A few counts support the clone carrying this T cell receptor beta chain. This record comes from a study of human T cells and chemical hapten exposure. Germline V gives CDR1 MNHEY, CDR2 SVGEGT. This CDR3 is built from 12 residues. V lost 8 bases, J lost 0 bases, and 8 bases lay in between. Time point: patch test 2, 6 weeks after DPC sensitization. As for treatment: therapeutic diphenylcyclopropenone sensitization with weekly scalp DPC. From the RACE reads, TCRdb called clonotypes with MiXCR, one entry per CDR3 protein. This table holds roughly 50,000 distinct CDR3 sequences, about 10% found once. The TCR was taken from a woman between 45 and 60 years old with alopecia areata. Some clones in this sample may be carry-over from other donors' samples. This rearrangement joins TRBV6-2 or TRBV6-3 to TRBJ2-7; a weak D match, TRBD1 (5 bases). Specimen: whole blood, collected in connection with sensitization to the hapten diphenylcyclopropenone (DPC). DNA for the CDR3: TGTGCCAGCGGGGCGAGCTCCTACGAGCAGTACTTC. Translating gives CASGASSYEQYF.